This T cell receptor beta chain came from a study of blood T cell repertoires in COVID-19. Original handling: Nucleated cell number was recorded as an estimate derived from reference gene primer amplification. Method: immunoSEQ multiplex PCR; TCRdb's copy keeps in-frame clones and lacks some. V, J and clone size are taken as reported in that table, and D and trimming were inferred from the DNA itself. The table shows approximately 210,000 clones, with roughly three quarters occurring only once. Germline V gene data show CDR1 as SGHNT and CDR2 as YENEEA. This CDR3 has 15 amino acids. The ends were cut back, 4 bases at V and 1 base at J, with 13 bases in the middle.

Sample: PBMCs or T cells enriched from blood (not recorded which). The chain employs TRBV11-3 and TRBJ1-1, with D tentatively TRBD1 (5 bases). This clonotype was sampled from a woman in her forties or fifties with acute COVID-19. The CDR3 reads CASSSSTGGNTEAFF. The CDR3 DNA sequence: TGTGCCAGCAGCTCCTCGACGGGGGGGAACACTGAAGCTTTCTTT.